This is a list of T cell receptor beta chains from one sample in a study of patients and donors after allogeneic stem cell transplantation. Each CDR3 protein gets one entry after TCRdb re-called the RT-PCR reads with MiXCR. Of over 400,000 distinct CDR3 sequences in the sample, about a sixth were seen once. Specimen: blood, either unsorted or a sorted T cell fraction (not recorded which). Receptors originate from a human donor who was either an allogeneic HSCT recipient or a stem cell or donor lymphocyte infusion donor (not recorded which). It is not recorded whose cells these are; they may come from a transplant donor. Both conserved end residues are part of each CDR3. Fields, in order: clone size, D gene, J gene, V gene, CDR3 DNA, CDR3 protein. A D gene is named only where the DNA matches it firmly. Only part of the rows carry a size: once, few, many, or a class if the clone is expanded.

.	.	TRBJ1-1	TRBV7-9	TGTGCCAGCAGCTTAGTATCCACTGAAGCTTTCTTT	CASSLVSTEAFF
.	TRBD2	TRBJ2-7	TRBV2	TGTGCCAGCAGTGCGCCGCCGGGACTAGCGGGGTTCTCCTACGAGCAGTACTTC	CASSAPPGLAGFSYEQYF
.	.	TRBJ1-6	TRBV6-1	TGTGCCAGCAGCCGGAAGTCGAATAATTCACCCCTCCACTTT	CASSRKSNNSPLHF
many	.	TRBJ2-7	TRBV5-1	TGCGCCAGCAGCTTGCACGGTACGCACGAGCAGTACTTC	CASSLHGTHEQYF
few	.	TRBJ2-6	TRBV20-1	TGCAGTGCTAGAGATATGTTTCAGGGAACTGGGGCCAACGTCCTGACTTTC	CSARDMFQGTGANVLTF
.	TRBD2	TRBJ2-7	TRBV6-5	TGTGCCAGCAGTTACTCGGAGACGGGGGGGTCCTACGAGCAGTACTTC	CASSYSETGGSYEQYF
few	TRBD2	TRBJ2-5	TRBV6-5	TGTGCCAGCAGTTACCCGGCGGGGGGGGTGGAGACCCAGTACTTC	CASSYPAGGVETQYF
.	.	TRBJ2-3	TRBV25-1	TGTGCCAGCAGTGACACGACAGGACAGGATACGCAGTATTTT	CASSDTTGQDTQYF
.	.	TRBJ1-1	TRBV20-1	TGCAGTGCCGACCGATCGAACACTGAAGCTTTCTTT	CSADRSNTEAFF
.	.	TRBJ1-1	TRBV9	TGTGCCAGCAGCGTGGGCCCCGACCGCACTGAAGCTTTCTTT	CASSVGPDRTEAFF
many	TRBD1	TRBJ2-7	TRBV5-1	TGCGCCAGCAGCTTCGGGACAGGGGGCTACGAGCAGTACTTC	CASSFGTGGYEQYF
many	.	TRBJ1-3	TRBV5-1	TGCGCCAGCAGCCCAAAGGGGATTGCTGGAAACACCATATATTTT	CASSPKGIAGNTIYF
few	TRBD2	TRBJ2-1	TRBV12-3/TRBV12-4	TGTGCCAGCACCTCCGGGACTAGCGTCTATGAGCAGTTCTTC	CASTSGTSVYEQFF
few	.	TRBJ2-1	TRBV5-8	TGTGCCAGCAGCTTGTCTGTCTCCAATGAGCAGTTCTTC	CASSLSVSNEQFF
many	TRBD2	TRBJ2-1	TRBV12-3/TRBV12-4	TGTGCCAGCAGGAAGGGACTAGCGGGGCTCAATGAGCAGTTCTTC	CASRKGLAGLNEQFF
.	.	TRBJ1-1	TRBV6-1	TGTGCCAGCAGTGCGGCAGCTCGGGCTTTCTTT	CASSAAARAFF
few	.	TRBJ1-2	TRBV3-1	TGTGCCTCCTCGTCGCGGGGCTATGGCTACACCTTC	CASSSRGYGYTF
many	.	TRBJ2-2	TRBV27	TGTGCCAGCAGTTTCGGGGGGCTGAACACCGGGGAGCTGTTTTTT	CASSFGGLNTGELFF
.	.	TRBJ2-7	TRBV12-3/TRBV12-4	TGTGCCAGCAGTACTAGCTTTGGTGGCGAGCAGTACTTC	CASSTSFGGEQYF
few	TRBD1	TRBJ1-4	TRBV7-6	TGTGCCAGCAGTCACAACAGGGGGCCGGGTGAAAAACTGTTTTTT	CASSHNRGPGEKLFF
.	.	TRBJ2-7	TRBV3-1	TGTGCCAGCAGCCAAGATGGTCGCAGAACCTACGAGCAGTACTTC	CASSQDGRRTYEQYF
few	TRBD1	TRBJ2-7	TRBV2	TGTGCCAGCAGTGTTACAGGGGTCCACGAGCAGTACTTC	CASSVTGVHEQYF
.	TRBD1	TRBJ1-1	TRBV7-3	TGTGCCAGCAGCGAGAGAGGGGGCCCTCCGACTGAAGCTTTCTTT	CASSERGGPPTEAFF